This TCR beta chain was identified in a study of blood T cell repertoires in COVID-19. This clone was found once. J was trimmed by 7 bases and V by 8 bases; bases with no gene match: 14. In germline, CDR1 is MNHEY, CDR2 SVGAGI. This CDR3 comprises 14 residues. Generated by immunoSEQ multiplex PCR, the TCRdb table keeps only in-frame clones and is missing some. The sample shows 120,000 to 150,000 clones, 65% to 85% of them seen only once. The sequenced sample was peripheral blood. The gene calls are TRBV6-5 and TRBJ2-7; TRBD1 matches at 7 bases. This sequence originates from a man under 40 with COVID-19, enrolled during active disease. Here the CDR3 reads CASWPTGLYGEQYF. The CDR3 DNA follows: TGTGCCAGCTGGCCGACAGGGCTATACGGGGAGCAGTACTTC.